This T cell receptor (beta chain) originates from a study of shared T cell receptors in the human thymus. CDR1 and CDR2 (germline): LNHNV, YYDKDF (reference sequence). This CDR3 has 13 residues. The V end lost 0 bases, the J end lost 4 bases, and 6 bases lay between the germline ends. Clones were sequenced by immunoSEQ multiplex PCR, and TCRdb holds only the in-frame ones, with some missing. The sample contains 640,000 or so clones, more than 75% of which appear only once. Separately, the same data were catalogued under a study of human thymus T cells. That work adds: The sample donors, healthy Finnish infants, were having corrective surgery for congenital heart defects.

Sequences were obtained from thymocytes. This chain links TRBV15 with TRBJ1-2; D is undetermined. This clonotype was obtained from a boy younger than two with a congenital heart defect. DNA for the CDR3: TGTGCCACCAGCAGAGATTTCGGCTATGGCTACACCTTC. It is translated as CATSRDFGYGYTF.